Listed here are 18 T cell receptor beta chains from one sample, sequenced in a study of cytotoxic CD8 clonotypes in ibrutinib-treated CLL. This table comes from immunoSEQ multiplex PCR, and its TCRdb copy is limited to in-frame clones, with some not included. The sample holds approximately 120,000 clones, under 70% seen once. Source: PBMCs, taken after 24 months of ibrutinib treatment. These receptor sequences come from a human donor with chronic lymphocytic leukemia.

The rearrangement joins TRBV18 to TRBJ1-4, with TRBD1 identical over 7 bases. The CDR3 runs 14 residues. The germline V gene encodes CDR1 KGHSH and CDR2 LQKENI. Unmatched junction bases numbered 2, after V lost 3 bases and J lost 4 bases. Written as DNA, the CDR3 is TGTGCCAGCTCACCGGGACAGAATAATGAAAAACTGTTTTTT. Translating gives CASSPGQNNEKLFF.

This clone was observed a few times. The CDR3, as DNA: TGTGCCTGGAGGGGACAGGGGGACGGCTACACCTTC. It translates to CAWRGQGDGYTF. This chain joins TRBV30 and TRBJ1-2, with 11 bases lining up with TRBD1. The length of the CDR3 is 12 residues. Germline-derived CDR1 and CDR2 are GTSNPN and SVGIG (reference sequence). After removal of 3 bases from V and 8 bases from J, the junction contained 2 bases not matched to a gene. Drawing the rest from reference TRBV30 and TRBJ1-2, the complete variable domain is SQTIHQWPATLVQPVGSPLSLECTVEGTSNPNLYWYRQAAGRGLQLLFYSVGIGQISSEVPQNLSASRPQDRQFILSSKKLLLSDSGFYLCAWRGQGDGYTFGSGTRLTVV.

This clone was seen a single time. The chain uses TRBV7-8 and TRBJ1-4; D is uncertain. Deletions cut 4 bases from V and 0 bases from J, with 6 bases between. This CDR3 is built from 14 residues. Germline V gene data show CDR1 as SGHVS and CDR2 as FQNEAQ. The CDR3 DNA sequence: TGTGCCAGCAGCTCCAGTGCAACTAATGAAAAACTGTTTTTT. Protein: CASSSSATNEKLFF.

The rearrangement joins TRBV27 to TRBJ1-5; 7 positions match TRBD1. Trimming removed 6 bases from V and 5 bases from J; junction bases left unmatched: 10. Germline V gene sequence: CDR1 MNHEY, CDR2 SMNVEV (reference sequence). The CDR3 has 15 residues. CDR3 residues: CASSRTGVGDQPQHF. CDR3 bases: TGTGCCAGCAGCCGAACAGGGGTCGGGGATCAGCCCCAGCATTTT.

This clone was seen repeatedly, ten times or more. The chain carries TRBV9 and TRBJ2-1; D ambiguous. CDR1 and CDR2 from the germline V gene are SGDLS and YYNGEE. This CDR3 contains 12 residues. Trimming left V 3 bases short and J 9 bases short, with 10 bases between. This chain's CDR3 is CASSGPDVEQFF. The CDR3 DNA sequence: TGTGCCAGCAGCGGCCCCGATGTTGAGCAGTTCTTC.

This clone was picked up a small number of times. This chain links TRBV11-2 with TRBJ1-4, with unresolved D. The CDR3 totals 15 residues. CDR1 and CDR2 from the germline V gene are SGHAT and FQNNGV. The germline V and J ends were trimmed by 1 base and 5 bases, with 11 bases remaining between them. In DNA form, the CDR3 reads TGTGCCAGCAGCTTAGGGGCGAAAGGAAATGAAAAACTGTTTTTT. Protein: CASSLGAKGNEKLFF.

The rearrangement uses TRBV29-1 and TRBJ2-5; D may correspond to TRBD1 or TRBD2 (5 bases each). The V and J ends lost 3 bases and 5 bases respectively, with 10 bases between them. CDR3 length: 12 amino acids. Germline V gene lookup returns CDR1 SQVTM and CDR2 ANQGSEA. CDR3 sequence reads: CSVDEGSETQYF. CDR3 DNA sequence: TGCAGCGTTGATGAGGGGTCGGAGACCCAGTACTTC. Combining the CDR3 with reference TRBV29-1 and TRBJ2-5 gives the whole variable domain SAVISQKPSRDICQRGTSLTIQCQVDSQVTMMFWYRQQPGQSLTLIATANQGSEATYESGFVIDKFPISRPNLTFSTLTVSNMSPEDSSIYLCSVDEGSETQYFGPGTRLLVL.

The rearrangement uses TRBV6-6 and TRBJ1-3; 7 nucleotides line up with TRBD1. Germline trimming cut 4 bases from V and 3 bases from J; bases unmatched to any gene: 3. This CDR3 has 14 residues. Germline V gene lookup returns CDR1 MNHNY and CDR2 SVGAGI (reference sequence). The DNA of the CDR3 is TGTGCCAGCAGTTCAGGGACAGTTGGAAACACCATATATTTT. This gives the protein CASSSGTVGNTIYF.

This clone was detected only a few times. The chain couples TRBV6-5 to TRBJ2-7; 7 positions match TRBD1. Germline V gene sequence: CDR1 MNHEY, CDR2 SVGAGI. V shed 1 base, J shed 5 bases, and the junction held 2 bases outside the gene matches. The CDR3 runs 13 residues. The CDR3 region is CASSYFTGDEQYF. For the CDR3, the DNA is TGTGCCAGCAGTTACTTTACAGGGGACGAGCAGTACTTC.

This clone turned up a few times. This chain joins TRBV30 and TRBJ1-2; TRBD1 is a possible D gene (6 bases). The germline CDR1 and CDR2 sequences are GTSNPN and SVGIG (reference sequence). The CDR3 totals 13 residues. The V and J ends lost 8 bases and 6 bases respectively, with 19 bases between them. The CDR3, as DNA: TGTGCCGGTTCGCGGGGGCTGGTGGATGGCTACACCTTC. This codes for CAGSRGLVDGYTF.

The chain is built from TRBV28 and TRBJ1-2, with D tentatively TRBD1 (5 bases). This CDR3 has 14 amino acids. Trimming shortened V by 6 bases and J by 4 bases, and 15 bases separated the two germline ends. Looked up from germline, CDR1 is MDHEN and CDR2 is SYDVKM. The CDR3 here is CASSPRSGFYGYTF. CDR3 DNA: TGTGCCAGCAGCCCCCGGTCAGGGTTCTATGGCTACACCTTC.

The V and J genes are TRBV5-4 and TRBJ2-7; perhaps TRBD1 as D (6 bases). CDR3 size: 13 residues. The germline V gene has CDR1 SGHNT and CDR2 YYREEE (reference sequence). Between the trimmed V and J ends, which lost 4 bases and 1 base, there was a span of 9 bases. CDR3 nucleotide sequence: TGTGCCAGCAGCCAGGGGAAGTCCTACGAGCAGTACTTC. Its translation is CASSQGKSYEQYF.

This clone showed up just once. The chain links TRBV30 to TRBJ2-5; D is possibly TRBD1 or TRBD2 (5 bases each). CDR3 length: 14 residues. Trimming shortened V by 1 base and J by 6 bases, and 15 bases separated the two germline ends. Germline V lookup: CDR1 GTSNPN, CDR2 SVGIG (reference sequence). The CDR3 is CAWSGGELRQTQYF. DNA for the CDR3: TGTGCCTGGAGTGGAGGGGAGCTTCGGCAGACCCAGTACTTC.

The chain combines TRBV6-6 with TRBJ2-5; TRBD1 might be the D (6 bases). CDR3 length: 13 residues. Germline V gives CDR1 MNHNY, CDR2 SVGAGI (reference sequence). With 7 bases removed from V and 1 base from J, the gap between germline ends came to 10 bases. The chain's CDR3 is CASKIGGQETQYF. The CDR3 region has the DNA TGTGCCAGCAAAATAGGGGGCCAAGAGACCCAGTACTTC.

The chain couples TRBV19 to TRBJ1-1; 10 nucleotides match TRBD1. Trimming at V came to 6 bases and at J to 5 bases, leaving 3 bases not matched to a gene. CDR1 is LNHDA, CDR2 SQIVND, per germline (reference sequence). This CDR3 has 13 residues. In nucleotides, the CDR3 is TGTGCCAGTAGGACAGGGGGCCATACTGAAGCTTTCTTT. Its translation is CASRTGGHTEAFF.

The chain has TRBV7-2 and TRBJ1-2; D possibly corresponds to TRBD1 (5 bases). CDR1 is SGHTA, CDR2 FQGNSA, per germline. This CDR3 has 16 residues. Trimming shortened V by 0 bases and J by 1 base, and 12 bases separated the two germline ends. The CDR3 bases are TGTGCCAGCAGCTTAGCCATCGACAGCAGTAACTATGGCTACACCTTC. This sequence encodes CASSLAIDSSNYGYTF.

The J gene is TRBJ1-2, the V gene TRBV25-1; tentative D call: TRBD1 (6 bases). Germline CDR1 and CDR2: MGHDK and SYGVNS. This CDR3 comprises 16 residues. The germline V and J ends were trimmed by 2 bases and 2 bases, with 15 bases remaining between them. The CDR3 bases are TGTGCCAGCAGTGAAGTTGGGGGGCTAGGGAACTATGGCTACACCTTC. As protein: CASSEVGGLGNYGYTF.

The chain recombines TRBV27 with TRBJ1-2; TRBD1 matches 9 bases. J gave up 5 bases and V 8 bases, and 9 bases lay outside the gene matches. The germline gives CDR1 MNHEY, CDR2 SMNVEV (reference sequence). The CDR3 has 14 amino acids. In DNA form, the CDR3 reads TGTGCCAGCGGACCTGCGGACAGGGGTTATGGCTACACCTTC. It yields the protein CASGPADRGYGYTF.